This T cell receptor beta chain was recovered during a study of T-cell memory formation after mild COVID-19. The CDR3 spans 15 residues. V lost 4 bases to trimming and J lost 3 bases; unmatched junction nucleotides: 6. Germline loops: CDR1 SEHNR, CDR2 FQNEAQ (reference sequence). 5'RACE with constant-segment primers built TCRalpha and TCRbeta cDNA libraries with UMIs. MiXCR was run by TCRdb on the 5' RACE reads, yielding one entry per CDR3 protein. The sample comprises about 430,000 distinct CDR3 sequences, under 20% of which are singletons, and approximately 21% rests with the top ten. The study, taken as a whole, reports: Whereas later expanders leaned CD4+, clones contracting day 15 to 85 showed a balanced CD4/CD8 makeup. Some SARS-CoV-2-responding clones were already detected in memory before infection.

For this clonotype: The antigen remains undetermined.

The TCR was taken from a man aged 18-30 years who had mild COVID-19 (a few samples of this study predate the infection). Cell type and time point are not known. The rearrangement joins TRBV7-9 to TRBJ2-7, with 10 nucleotides matching TRBD1. The sequencing input was PBMCs or a T cell subset sorted from them (not recorded which). Here the CDR3 DNA reads TGTGCCAGCAGCTGGGGACAGGGGCGCAACTACGAGCAGTACTTC. This codes for CASSWGQGRNYEQYF. Together with reference TRBV7-9 and TRBJ2-7, the CDR3 gives the full variable domain: DTGVSQNPRHKITKRGQNVTFRCDPISEHNRLYWYRQTLGQGPEFLTYFQNEAQLEKSRLLSDRFSAERPKGSFSTLEIQRTEQGDSAMYLCASSWGQGRNYEQYFGPGTRLTVT.